This entry lists 11 T cell receptor beta chains sequenced from one sample in a study of control samples from healthy donors and cancer patients. Clones were sequenced by immunoSEQ multiplex PCR, and TCRdb holds only the in-frame ones, with some missing. The sample lists 390,000 or so clones; 80% to 95% were seen once. The sequenced sample consisted of PBMCs. These receptors were taken from a man between 35 and 55 years old with head and neck cancer.

CDR3 bases: TGTGCCATCAGTGAACGTTTCTCTGGAAACACCATATATTTT. This encodes CAISERFSGNTIYF. V and J are TRBV10-3 and TRBJ1-3, with D unclear. Looked up from germline, CDR1 is ENHRY and CDR2 is SYGVKD. The germline V and J ends were trimmed by 3 bases and 0 bases, with 6 bases remaining between them. The CDR3 consists of 14 residues.

The chain uses TRBV4-1 and TRBJ1-4; a possible D gene is TRBD1 (5 bases). Germline CDR1 and CDR2: MGHRA and YSYEKL. This CDR3 contains 16 residues. V dropped 2 bases and J dropped 8 bases, with 18 bases sitting between them. The CDR3 bases are TGCGCCAGCAGCCAACGGGTGGGGCAGGGAGGCGAAAAACTGTTTTTT. This gives the protein CASSQRVGQGGEKLFF.

V is TRBV11-2 and J is TRBJ2-3; D might be TRBD2 (5 bases). The CDR3 covers 13 residues. Germline assignment: CDR1 SGHAT and CDR2 FQNNGV. The V end was cut by 7 bases, the J end by 1 base, with 9 bases between. DNA for the CDR3: TGTGCCAGCATCCTTAGCGGCACAGATACGCAGTATTTT. It translates to CASILSGTDTQYF. Based on the CDR3 plus reference TRBV11-2 and TRBJ2-3, the full variable domain is EAGVAQSPRYKIIEKRQSVAFWCNPISGHATLYWYQQILGQGPKLLIQFQNNGVVDDSQLPKDRFSAERLKGVDSTLKIQPAKLEDSAVYLCASILSGTDTQYFGPGTRLTVL.

The chain carries TRBV6-5 and TRBJ2-1, with D unclear. CDR1 and CDR2 from the germline V gene are MNHEY and SVGAGI. This CDR3 has 13 residues. V shed 4 bases and J shed 7 bases, with 11 bases lying between them. Here the CDR3 DNA reads TGTGCCAGCAGTTCGGGTCGACGGAATGAGCAGTTCTTC. This encodes CASSSGRRNEQFF.

The chain couples TRBV11-2 to TRBJ2-7; D gene uncertain. There are 15 residues in the CDR3. Trimming cost V 7 bases and J 0 bases, with 16 bases left between them. Germline assignment: CDR1 SGHAT and CDR2 FQNNGV. CDR3 coding DNA: TGTGCCAGCATCGAGCCAAGTGGGGACTCCTACGAGCAGTACTTC. Its protein is CASIEPSGDSYEQYF.

In the case of this clone: In the same sample, other DNA sequences code for this CDR3. The genes are TRBV9 and TRBJ1-1, with a possible D match to TRBD1 (6 bases). Trimming removed 3 bases at V and 4 bases at J, with 10 bases between. The CDR3 runs to 13 residues. The germline V gene has CDR1 SGDLS and CDR2 YYNGEE. CDR3 sequence: CASSGGGGTEAFF. In nucleotides, the CDR3 is TGTGCCAGCAGCGGTGGAGGGGGCACTGAAGCTTTCTTT.

On this clone itself: The junction differs from germline at one of its ends, possibly a read error. V is TRBV27 and J is TRBJ2-7; D is possibly TRBD1 (5 bases). There are 12 residues in the CDR3. CDR1 and CDR2 (germline): MNHEY, SMNVEV (reference sequence). CDR3 residues: CAGSLSGSEQYF. The CDR3 DNA is TGTGCCGGCAGTTTATCAGGGTCCGAGCAGTACTTC.

The CDR3 loop reads CASSYRRQETQYF. The CDR3 DNA reads TGTGCCAGCAGTTACCGCAGGCAAGAGACCCAGTACTTC. V is TRBV6-5 and J is TRBJ2-5, with D unresolved. The CDR3 sequence is 13 residues long. V dropped 2 bases and J dropped 2 bases, with 6 bases sitting between them. Germline lookup yields CDR1 MNHEY and CDR2 SVGAGI.

The chain has TRBV5-1 and TRBJ1-2, with 9 bases lining up with TRBD1. CDR1 is SGHRS, CDR2 YFSETQ, per germline. This CDR3 has 15 residues. V was pared by 3 bases and J by 2 bases, with 5 bases of the junction left unmatched. The CDR3 DNA reads TGCGCCAGCAGCTCCGGGACAGGGATCAACTATGGCTACACCTTC. Its translation: CASSSGTGINYGYTF.

The chain recombines TRBV19 with TRBJ1-1; D not certain. V lost 7 bases and J lost 1, with 13 bases in between. CDR1 and CDR2 (germline): LNHDA, SQIVND (reference sequence). CDR3 length equals 14 residues. The CDR3 DNA reads TGTGCCAGTACCCCAATTCTTACGAACACTGAAGCTTTCTTT. Amino acids: CASTPILTNTEAFF.

V is TRBV7-2 and J is TRBJ2-3; 10 nucleotides align to TRBD1. Trimming at V came to 1 base and at J to 1 base, leaving 2 bases not matched to a gene. The germline V gene has CDR1 SGHTA and CDR2 FQGNSA. This CDR3 contains 16 residues. In DNA, the CDR3 is TGTGCCAGCAGCTTAGGTGACAGGGGGCGCACAGATACGCAGTATTTT. It translates to CASSLGDRGRTDTQYF. The full variable domain, with the rest looked up from reference TRBV7-2 and TRBJ2-3, is GAGVSQSPSNKVTEKGKDVELRCDPISGHTALYWYRQSLGQGLEFLIYFQGNSAPDKSGLPSDRFSAERTGGSVSTLTIQRTQQEDSAVYLCASSLGDRGRTDTQYFGPGTRLTVL.